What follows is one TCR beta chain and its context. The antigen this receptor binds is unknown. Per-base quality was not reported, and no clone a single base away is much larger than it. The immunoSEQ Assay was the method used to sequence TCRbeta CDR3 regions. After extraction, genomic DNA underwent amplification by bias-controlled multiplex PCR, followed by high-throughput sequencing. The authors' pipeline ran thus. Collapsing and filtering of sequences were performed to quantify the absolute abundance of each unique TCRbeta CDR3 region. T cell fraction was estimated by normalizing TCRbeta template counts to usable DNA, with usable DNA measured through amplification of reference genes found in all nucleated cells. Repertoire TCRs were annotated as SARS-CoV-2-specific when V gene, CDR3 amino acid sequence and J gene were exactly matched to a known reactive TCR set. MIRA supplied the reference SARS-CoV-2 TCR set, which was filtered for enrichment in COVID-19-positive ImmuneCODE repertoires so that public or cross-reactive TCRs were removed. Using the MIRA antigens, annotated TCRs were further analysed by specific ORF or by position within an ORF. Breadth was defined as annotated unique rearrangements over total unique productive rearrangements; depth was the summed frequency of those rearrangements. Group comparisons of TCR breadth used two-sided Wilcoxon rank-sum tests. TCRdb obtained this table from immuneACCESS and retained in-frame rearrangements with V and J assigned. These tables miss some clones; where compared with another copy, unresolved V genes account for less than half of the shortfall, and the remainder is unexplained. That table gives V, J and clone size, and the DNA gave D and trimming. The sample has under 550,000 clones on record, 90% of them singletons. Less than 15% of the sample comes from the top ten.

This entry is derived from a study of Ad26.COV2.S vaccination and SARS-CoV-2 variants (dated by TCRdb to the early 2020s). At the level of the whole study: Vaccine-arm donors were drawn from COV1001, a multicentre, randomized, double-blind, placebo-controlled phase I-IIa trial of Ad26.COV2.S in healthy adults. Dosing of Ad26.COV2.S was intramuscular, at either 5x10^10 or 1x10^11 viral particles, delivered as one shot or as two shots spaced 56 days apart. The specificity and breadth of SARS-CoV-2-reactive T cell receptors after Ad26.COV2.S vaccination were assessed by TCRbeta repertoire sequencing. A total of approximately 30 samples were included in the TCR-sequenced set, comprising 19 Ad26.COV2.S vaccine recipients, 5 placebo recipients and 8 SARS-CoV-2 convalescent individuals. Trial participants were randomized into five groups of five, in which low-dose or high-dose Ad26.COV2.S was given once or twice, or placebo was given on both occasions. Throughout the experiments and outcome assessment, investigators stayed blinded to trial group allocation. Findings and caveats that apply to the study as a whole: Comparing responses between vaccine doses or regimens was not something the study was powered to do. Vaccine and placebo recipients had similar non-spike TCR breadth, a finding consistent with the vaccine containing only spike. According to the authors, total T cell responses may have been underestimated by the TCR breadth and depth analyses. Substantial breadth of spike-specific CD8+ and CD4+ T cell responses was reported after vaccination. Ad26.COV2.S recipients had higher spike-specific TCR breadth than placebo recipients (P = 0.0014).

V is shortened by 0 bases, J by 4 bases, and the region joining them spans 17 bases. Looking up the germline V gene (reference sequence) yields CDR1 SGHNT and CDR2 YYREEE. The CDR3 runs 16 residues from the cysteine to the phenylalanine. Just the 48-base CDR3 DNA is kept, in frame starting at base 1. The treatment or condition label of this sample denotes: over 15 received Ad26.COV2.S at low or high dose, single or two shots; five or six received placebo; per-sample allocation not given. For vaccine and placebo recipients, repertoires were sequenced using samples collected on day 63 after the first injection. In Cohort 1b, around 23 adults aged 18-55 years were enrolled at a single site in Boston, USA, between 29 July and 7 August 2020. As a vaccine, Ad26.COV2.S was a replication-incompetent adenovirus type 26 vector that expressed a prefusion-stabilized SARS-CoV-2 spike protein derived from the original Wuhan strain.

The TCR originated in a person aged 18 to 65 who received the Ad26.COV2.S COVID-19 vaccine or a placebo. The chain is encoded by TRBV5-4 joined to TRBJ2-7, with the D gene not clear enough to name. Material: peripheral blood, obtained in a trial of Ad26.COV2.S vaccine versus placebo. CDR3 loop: CASSLGQGLNLYEQYF. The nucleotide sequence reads TGTGCCAGCAGCTTGGGGCAAGGTCTCAACTTATACGAGCAGTACTTC.